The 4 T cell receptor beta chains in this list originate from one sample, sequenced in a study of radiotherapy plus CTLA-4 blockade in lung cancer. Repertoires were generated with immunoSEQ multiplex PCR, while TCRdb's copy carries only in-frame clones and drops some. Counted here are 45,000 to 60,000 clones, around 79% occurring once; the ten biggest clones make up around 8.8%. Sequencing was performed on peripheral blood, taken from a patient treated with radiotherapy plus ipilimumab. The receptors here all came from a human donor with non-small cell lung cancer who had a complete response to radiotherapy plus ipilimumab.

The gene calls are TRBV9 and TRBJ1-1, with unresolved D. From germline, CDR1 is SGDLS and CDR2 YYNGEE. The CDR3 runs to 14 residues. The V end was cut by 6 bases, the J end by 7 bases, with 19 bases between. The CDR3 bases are TGTGCCAGCAACCGCCCCCCCAGGAAAGATGAAGCTTTCTTT. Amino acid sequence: CASNRPPRKDEAFF.

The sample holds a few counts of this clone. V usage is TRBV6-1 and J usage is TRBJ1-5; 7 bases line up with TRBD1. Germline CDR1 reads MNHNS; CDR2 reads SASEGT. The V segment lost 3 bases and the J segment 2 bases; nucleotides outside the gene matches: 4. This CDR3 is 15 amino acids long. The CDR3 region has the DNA TGTGCCAGCAGTGAGGGGACAGTGGGCAATCAGCCCCAGCATTTT. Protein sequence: CASSEGTVGNQPQHF.

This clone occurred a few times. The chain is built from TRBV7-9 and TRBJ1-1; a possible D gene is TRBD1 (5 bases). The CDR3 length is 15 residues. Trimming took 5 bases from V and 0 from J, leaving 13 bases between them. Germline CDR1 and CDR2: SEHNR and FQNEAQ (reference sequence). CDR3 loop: CASSSQGTMNTEAFF. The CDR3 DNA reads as TGTGCCAGCAGCAGTCAGGGAACCATGAACACTGAAGCTTTCTTT.

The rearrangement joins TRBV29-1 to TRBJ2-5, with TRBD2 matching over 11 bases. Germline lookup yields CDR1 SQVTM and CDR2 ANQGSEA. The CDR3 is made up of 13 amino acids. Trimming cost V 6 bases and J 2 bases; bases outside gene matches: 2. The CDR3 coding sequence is TGCAGCGTCCGACTAGCGGGACAAGAGACCCAGTACTTC. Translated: CSVRLAGQETQYF.